The present entry profiles one T cell receptor beta chain with its context. The antigen is undetermined. Researchers ran the PCR with 60 Vbeta and 13 Jbeta primers. Clones were read by immunoSEQ multiplex PCR, and TCRdb kept only the in-frame ones, dropping some. This sample has more than 90,000 clones, with approximately 77% found just once. The record originates from a study of cytomegalovirus exposure and HLA in healthy donors. Study at large: Findings of an earlier analysis included some 110 million unique TCR beta sequences from 190 million or so T cells. Points from the study as a whole: TCR beta chain V- and J-gene trimming was linked, in a later analysis, to a missense variant in DCLRE1C. A likely sequencing artifact accounted for one observed cluster of highly shared sequence variants. In vitro experiments confirmed that three CMV-associated chains were specific for CMV antigens.

Germline CDR1 and CDR2: SGHRS and YFSETQ. There are 16 residues in the CDR3. The J segment lost 3 bases and the V segment lost 1 base, leaving 6 bases of the junction unmatched. The sample consisted of PBMCs. The V call is TRBV5-1, the J call TRBJ2-7; 11 bases map to TRBD1. The source is a female donor in good health and CMV-seronegative. The CDR3 DNA reads as TGCGCCAGCAGCTTGAGCCCCGGGACAGGGGGCTACGAGCAGTACTTC. It encodes CASSLSPGTGGYEQYF. The variable domain in full, with the rest retrieved from reference TRBV5-1 and TRBJ2-7, is KAGVTQTPRYLIKTRGQQVTLSCSPISGHRSVSWYQQTPGQGLQFLFEYFSETQRNKGNFPGRFSGRQFSNSRSEMNVSTLELGDSALYLCASSLSPGTGGYEQYFGPGTRLTVT.